This TCR beta chain was recovered during a study of blood T cell repertoires in COVID-19. The method was immunoSEQ multiplex PCR; TCRdb's version includes in-frame clones alone and lacks a portion of them. This sample has roughly 500,000 clones, with over 75% found just once. The CDR3 loop spans 14 amino acids. Germline CDR1 SGHNT, CDR2 YYREEE (reference sequence). V was pared by 5 bases and J by 1 base, with 4 bases of the junction left unmatched. V is TRBV5-4 and J is TRBJ2-3; 7 bases line up with TRBD2. The specimen sequenced was PBMCs or T cells enriched from blood (not recorded which). The sequence was collected from a woman in her thirties or forties who had recovered from COVID-19. The CDR3 DNA follows: TGTGCCAGCAGACCGGCGGGAGGCACAGATACGCAGTATTTT. This sequence encodes CASRPAGGTDTQYF.